This T cell receptor beta chain was recorded in a study of neurological immune-mediated disorders. Study-level background: Secondary progressive disease was present in 3, and relapsing-remitting disease in around 31, of the approximately 35 multiple sclerosis patients.

This clonotype was observed many times. Antigen: not known. Germline V lookup: CDR1 KGHSH, CDR2 LQKENI. This CDR3 has 13 residues. V lost 4 bases, J lost 5 bases, and 11 bases lay in between. Study findings and constraints: Among expanded clones, no CDR3 amino acid sequences were shared across subjects, a pattern suggesting private repertoires in all groups.

5'RACE generated cDNA with 10-nucleotide random UMIs. Every sequencing run generated over 160 million TCR-beta sequences from 15-18 subjects. TCRdb recomputed calls from the 5' RACE reads with MiXCR, one row per CDR3 protein. The sample has around 66,000 distinct CDR3 sequences; around 5% are singletons. The sequenced sample consisted of PBMCs. The chain couples TRBV18 to TRBJ2-5, with no clear D. This TCR was recovered from a woman between 65 and 79 years old with multiple sclerosis. The CDR3 DNA sequence: TGTGCCAGCTCACGGGATGAGGTTGAGACCCAGTACTTC. Protein: CASSRDEVETQYF.